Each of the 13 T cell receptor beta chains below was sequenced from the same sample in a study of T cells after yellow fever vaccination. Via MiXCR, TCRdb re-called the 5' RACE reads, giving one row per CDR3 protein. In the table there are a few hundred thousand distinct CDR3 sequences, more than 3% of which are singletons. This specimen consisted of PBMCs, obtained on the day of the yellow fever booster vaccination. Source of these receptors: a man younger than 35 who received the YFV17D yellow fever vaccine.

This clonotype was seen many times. DNA for the CDR3: TGCGCCAGCAGATCGGGACTAGCGGGGAACAATGAGCAGTTCTTC. Its translation: CASRSGLAGNNEQFF. This chain links TRBV4-1 with TRBJ2-1; 13 nucleotides line up with TRBD2. Germline V gene lookup returns CDR1 MGHRA and CDR2 YSYEKL. CDR3 length: 15 amino acids. V lost 6 bases, J lost 5 bases, and 4 bases stayed unmatched.

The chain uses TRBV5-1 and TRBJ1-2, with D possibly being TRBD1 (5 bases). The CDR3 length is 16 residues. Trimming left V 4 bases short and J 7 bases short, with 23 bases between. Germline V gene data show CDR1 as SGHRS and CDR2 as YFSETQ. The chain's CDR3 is CASSPDPAGVGGGYTF. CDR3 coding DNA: TGCGCCAGCAGCCCGGACCCGGCTGGGGTCGGGGGTGGCTACACCTTC.

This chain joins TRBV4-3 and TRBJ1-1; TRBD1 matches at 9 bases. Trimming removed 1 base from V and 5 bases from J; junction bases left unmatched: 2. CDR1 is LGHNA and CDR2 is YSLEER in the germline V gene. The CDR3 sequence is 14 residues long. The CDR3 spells CASSQVTGGTEAFF. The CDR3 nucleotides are TGCGCCAGCAGCCAAGTGACAGGGGGGACTGAAGCTTTCTTT.

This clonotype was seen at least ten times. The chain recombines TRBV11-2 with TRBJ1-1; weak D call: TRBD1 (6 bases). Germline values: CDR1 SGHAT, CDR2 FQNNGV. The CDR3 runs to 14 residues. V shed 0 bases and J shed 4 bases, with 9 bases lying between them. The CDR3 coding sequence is TGTGCCAGCAGCTTAGAGCAGGGGCTCACTGAAGCTTTCTTT. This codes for CASSLEQGLTEAFF. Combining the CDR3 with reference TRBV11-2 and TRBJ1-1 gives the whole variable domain EAGVAQSPRYKIIEKRQSVAFWCNPISGHATLYWYQQILGQGPKLLIQFQNNGVVDDSQLPKDRFSAERLKGVDSTLKIQPAKLEDSAVYLCASSLEQGLTEAFFGQGTRLTVV.

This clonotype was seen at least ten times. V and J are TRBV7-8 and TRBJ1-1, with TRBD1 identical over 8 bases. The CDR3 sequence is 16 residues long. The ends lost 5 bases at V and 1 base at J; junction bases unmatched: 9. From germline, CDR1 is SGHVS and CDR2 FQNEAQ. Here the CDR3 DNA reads TGTGCCAGCAGCCCGGACAGGGAGAAGAGGAACACTGAAGCTTTCTTT. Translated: CASSPDREKRNTEAFF.

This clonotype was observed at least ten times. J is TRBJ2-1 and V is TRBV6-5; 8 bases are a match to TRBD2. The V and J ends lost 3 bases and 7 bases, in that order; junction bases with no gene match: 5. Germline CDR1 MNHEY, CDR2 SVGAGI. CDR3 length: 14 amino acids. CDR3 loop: CASSYRGGGNEQFF. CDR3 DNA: TGTGCCAGCAGTTATCGTGGCGGGGGGAATGAGCAGTTCTTC.

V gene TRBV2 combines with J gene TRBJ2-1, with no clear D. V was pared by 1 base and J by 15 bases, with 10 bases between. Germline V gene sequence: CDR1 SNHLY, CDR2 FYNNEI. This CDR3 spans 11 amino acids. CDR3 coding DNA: TGTGCCAGCAGTGAAGGACGTCTGGGGTTCTTC. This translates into CASSEGRLGFF.

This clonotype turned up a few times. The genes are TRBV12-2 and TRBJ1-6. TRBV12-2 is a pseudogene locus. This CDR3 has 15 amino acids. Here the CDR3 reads CASRLLAEGNSPLHF. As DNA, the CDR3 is TGTGCAAGTCGCCTCCTCGCGGAGGGTAATTCACCCCTCCACTTT.

In DNA form, the CDR3 reads TGCGCCAGCAGCCTAAGCGGGGGGGGTCTCCCTGTAGGTACGCAGTATTTT. Translation: CASSLSGGGLPVGTQYF. This chain uses TRBV4-1 with TRBJ2-3; 10 bases line up with TRBD2. J gave up 8 bases and V 4 bases, and 15 bases lay outside the gene matches. The CDR3 length is 17 residues. The germline gives CDR1 MGHRA, CDR2 YSYEKL.

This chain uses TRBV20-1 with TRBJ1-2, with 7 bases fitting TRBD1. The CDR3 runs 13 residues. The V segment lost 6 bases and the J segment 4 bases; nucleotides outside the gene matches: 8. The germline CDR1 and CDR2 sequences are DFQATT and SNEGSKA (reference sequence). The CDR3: CSATDRESYGYTF. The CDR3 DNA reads TGCAGTGCCACCGACAGGGAGTCCTATGGCTACACCTTC.

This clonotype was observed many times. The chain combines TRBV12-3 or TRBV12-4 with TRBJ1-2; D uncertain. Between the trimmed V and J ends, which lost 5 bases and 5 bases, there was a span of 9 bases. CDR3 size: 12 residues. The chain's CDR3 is CASSTQKYGYTF. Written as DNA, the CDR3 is TGTGCCAGCAGTACTCAGAAGTATGGCTACACCTTC.

CDR3 loop: CATSRVWGFGNTIYF. CDR3 DNA: TGTGCCACCAGCAGAGTTTGGGGGTTTGGAAACACCATATATTTT. The chain joins TRBV15 to TRBJ1-3; a weak D match, TRBD1 (5 bases). Germline loops: CDR1 LNHNV, CDR2 YYDKDF (reference sequence). This CDR3 contains 15 residues. Trimming cost V 1 base and J 3 bases, with 10 bases left between them.

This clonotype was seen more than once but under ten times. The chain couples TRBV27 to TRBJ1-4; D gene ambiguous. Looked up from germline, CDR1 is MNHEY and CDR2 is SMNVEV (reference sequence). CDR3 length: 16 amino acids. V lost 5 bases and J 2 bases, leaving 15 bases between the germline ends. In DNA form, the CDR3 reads TGTGCCAGCAGTCCTTACCTCACGGCGACTAATGAAAAACTGTTTTTT. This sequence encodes CASSPYLTATNEKLFF. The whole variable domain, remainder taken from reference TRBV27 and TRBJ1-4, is EAQVTQNPRYLITVTGKKLTVTCSQNMNHEYMSWYRQDPGLGLRQIYYSMNVEVTDKGDVPEGYKVSRKEKRNFPLILESPSPNQTSLYFCASSPYLTATNEKLFFGSGTQLSVL.